This T cell receptor (beta chain) was captured in a study of T cell responses to AZD1222 COVID-19 vaccine. Findings and limits, study-wide: In a largely white British group with more females than males, clonal diversity was possibly underestimated.

Comments on this clone: The antigen is undetermined.

The CDR3 loop spans 13 amino acids. Germline loops: CDR1 LNHDA, CDR2 SQIVND (reference sequence). Trimming took off 7 bases at V and 0 bases at J, with 7 bases between the two ends. Sequenced by immunoSEQ multiplex PCR; TCRdb stores in-frame clones only, minus some. The table has some 120,000 clones, 75% to 95% seen once. The V gene is TRBV19, the J gene TRBJ1-5, with D unclear. This sample comprised peripheral blood, obtained 28 days after the second dose of the MenACWY control vaccine. The clonotype comes from an adult who received the MenACWY meningococcal vaccine as a control. The CDR3 coding sequence is TGTGCCAGTACCACGTATAGCAATCAGCCCCAGCATTTT. Amino acids: CASTTYSNQPQHF.